The 5 T cell receptor beta chains given below trace back to one sample, sequenced in a study of T-cell reconstitution after alpha-beta-depleted transplantation in children. Unique molecular identifiers were used to barcode this TCRbeta library. One entry per CDR3 protein, called by TCRdb with MiXCR from the PCR reads. The sample includes some 140,000 distinct CDR3 sequences, roughly 10% of them seen just once. Sample: PBMCs, mostly from graft donor cells, taken 180 days after TCRalphabeta/CD19-depleted stem cell transplant. The receptor set was obtained from a girl under three years old who had a stem cell transplant for combined immunodeficiency, so the T cells may come from the graft donor.

The rearrangement joins TRBV20-1 to TRBJ2-1, with 9 nucleotides matching TRBD2. With 6 bases clipped from V and 0 bases from J, the junction kept 12 bases outside the gene matches. The CDR3 is 17 amino acids. Germline V gene data show CDR1 as DFQATT and CDR2 as SNEGSKA (reference sequence). The CDR3 coding sequence is TGCAGTGCCGGCCCGGCGGGGGGGCCGAGCTCCTACAATGAGCAGTTCTTC. Translated: CSAGPAGGPSSYNEQFF.

This clonotype was picked up many times. The rearrangement links TRBV12-3 or TRBV12-4 to TRBJ1-1; possibly TRBD1 for D (6 bases). This CDR3 region has 14 residues. Trimming cost V 7 bases and J 2 bases, with 14 bases left between them. The CDR3 protein is CASTPGQRNTEAFF. The CDR3 nucleotides read TGTGCCAGCACCCCGGGACAAAGAAACACTGAAGCTTTCTTT.

The rearrangement uses TRBV6-2 or TRBV6-3 and TRBJ2-1; D unresolved. Trimming removed 2 bases from V and 4 bases from J, with 6 bases in between. The germline V gene has CDR1 MNHEY and CDR2 SVGEGT. CDR3 size: 13 residues. The CDR3 DNA is TGTGCCAGCAGTTACCTATCGTACAATGAGCAGTTCTTC. Its translation: CASSYLSYNEQFF.

This clonotype has more than one count but fewer than ten. The chain recombines TRBV10-3 with TRBJ2-2, with TRBD2 identical over 9 bases. With V trimmed by 0 bases and J by 4 bases, 12 bases remained unmatched. Germline CDR1 is ENHRY and CDR2 is SYGVKD. The length of the CDR3 is 19 residues. Here the CDR3 reads CAISESRTPGTSFTGELFF. The CDR3 DNA is TGTGCCATCAGTGAGTCACGGACTCCCGGGACTAGCTTCACCGGGGAGCTGTTTTTT.

This clonotype has more than one count but fewer than ten. V gene TRBV6-1 combines with J gene TRBJ1-1; tentatively, D is TRBD1 (6 bases). V was clipped by 10 bases and J by 2 bases, with 14 bases between them. The length of the CDR3 is 13 residues. CDR1 is MNHNS and CDR2 is SASEGT in the germline V gene. As DNA, the CDR3 is TGTGCCACGCAGTGGGGGCCAAACACTGAAGCTTTCTTT. This translates into CATQWGPNTEAFF.